This T cell receptor beta chain was obtained from a study of vaccination effects on CD4 cells after COVID-19. This clone was detected a few times. What it binds is unknown. Repertoires were generated with immunoSEQ multiplex PCR, while TCRdb's copy carries only in-frame clones and drops some. The sample lists about 59,000 clones, about 73% occurring once. This CDR3 comprises 17 residues. Germline V gene data show CDR1 as LNHNV and CDR2 as YYDKDF (reference sequence). V gave up 0 bases and J gave up 3 bases, with 15 bases separating them. ViraFEST assay sequencing came after antigen-specific CD4+ T cells were expanded with viral peptide pools. When around nine days of culture had elapsed, CD4+ T cells were isolated. BNT162b2 vaccine or mRNA-1273 vaccine was given to participants in two doses.

The rearrangement joins TRBV15 to TRBJ2-1, with a weak D call TRBD1 (5 bases). This clonotype originated in a human donor who received a COVID-19 vaccine. The starting material was CD4+ T cells from PBMCs cultured with HCoV-OC43 spike peptides, obtained after COVID-19 vaccination. Subset: HCoV-OC43 spike overlapping peptide pool stimulation. The CDR3 here is CATSRDVARGIYNEQFF. The CDR3 region has the DNA TGTGCCACCAGCAGAGATGTAGCTAGGGGCATCTACAATGAGCAGTTCTTC.